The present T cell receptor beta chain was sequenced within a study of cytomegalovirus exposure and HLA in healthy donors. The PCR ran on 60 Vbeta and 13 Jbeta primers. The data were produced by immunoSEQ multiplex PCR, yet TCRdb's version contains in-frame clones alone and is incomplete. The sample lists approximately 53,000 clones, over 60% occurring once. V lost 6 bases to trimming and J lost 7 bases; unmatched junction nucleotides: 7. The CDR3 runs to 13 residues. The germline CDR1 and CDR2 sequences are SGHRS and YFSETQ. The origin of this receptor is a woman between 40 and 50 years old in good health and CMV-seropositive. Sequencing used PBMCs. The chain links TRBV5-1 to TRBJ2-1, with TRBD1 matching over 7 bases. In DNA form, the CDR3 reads TGCGCCAGCAAACAGACAGGGATTAATGAGCAGTTCTTC. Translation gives CASKQTGINEQFF.